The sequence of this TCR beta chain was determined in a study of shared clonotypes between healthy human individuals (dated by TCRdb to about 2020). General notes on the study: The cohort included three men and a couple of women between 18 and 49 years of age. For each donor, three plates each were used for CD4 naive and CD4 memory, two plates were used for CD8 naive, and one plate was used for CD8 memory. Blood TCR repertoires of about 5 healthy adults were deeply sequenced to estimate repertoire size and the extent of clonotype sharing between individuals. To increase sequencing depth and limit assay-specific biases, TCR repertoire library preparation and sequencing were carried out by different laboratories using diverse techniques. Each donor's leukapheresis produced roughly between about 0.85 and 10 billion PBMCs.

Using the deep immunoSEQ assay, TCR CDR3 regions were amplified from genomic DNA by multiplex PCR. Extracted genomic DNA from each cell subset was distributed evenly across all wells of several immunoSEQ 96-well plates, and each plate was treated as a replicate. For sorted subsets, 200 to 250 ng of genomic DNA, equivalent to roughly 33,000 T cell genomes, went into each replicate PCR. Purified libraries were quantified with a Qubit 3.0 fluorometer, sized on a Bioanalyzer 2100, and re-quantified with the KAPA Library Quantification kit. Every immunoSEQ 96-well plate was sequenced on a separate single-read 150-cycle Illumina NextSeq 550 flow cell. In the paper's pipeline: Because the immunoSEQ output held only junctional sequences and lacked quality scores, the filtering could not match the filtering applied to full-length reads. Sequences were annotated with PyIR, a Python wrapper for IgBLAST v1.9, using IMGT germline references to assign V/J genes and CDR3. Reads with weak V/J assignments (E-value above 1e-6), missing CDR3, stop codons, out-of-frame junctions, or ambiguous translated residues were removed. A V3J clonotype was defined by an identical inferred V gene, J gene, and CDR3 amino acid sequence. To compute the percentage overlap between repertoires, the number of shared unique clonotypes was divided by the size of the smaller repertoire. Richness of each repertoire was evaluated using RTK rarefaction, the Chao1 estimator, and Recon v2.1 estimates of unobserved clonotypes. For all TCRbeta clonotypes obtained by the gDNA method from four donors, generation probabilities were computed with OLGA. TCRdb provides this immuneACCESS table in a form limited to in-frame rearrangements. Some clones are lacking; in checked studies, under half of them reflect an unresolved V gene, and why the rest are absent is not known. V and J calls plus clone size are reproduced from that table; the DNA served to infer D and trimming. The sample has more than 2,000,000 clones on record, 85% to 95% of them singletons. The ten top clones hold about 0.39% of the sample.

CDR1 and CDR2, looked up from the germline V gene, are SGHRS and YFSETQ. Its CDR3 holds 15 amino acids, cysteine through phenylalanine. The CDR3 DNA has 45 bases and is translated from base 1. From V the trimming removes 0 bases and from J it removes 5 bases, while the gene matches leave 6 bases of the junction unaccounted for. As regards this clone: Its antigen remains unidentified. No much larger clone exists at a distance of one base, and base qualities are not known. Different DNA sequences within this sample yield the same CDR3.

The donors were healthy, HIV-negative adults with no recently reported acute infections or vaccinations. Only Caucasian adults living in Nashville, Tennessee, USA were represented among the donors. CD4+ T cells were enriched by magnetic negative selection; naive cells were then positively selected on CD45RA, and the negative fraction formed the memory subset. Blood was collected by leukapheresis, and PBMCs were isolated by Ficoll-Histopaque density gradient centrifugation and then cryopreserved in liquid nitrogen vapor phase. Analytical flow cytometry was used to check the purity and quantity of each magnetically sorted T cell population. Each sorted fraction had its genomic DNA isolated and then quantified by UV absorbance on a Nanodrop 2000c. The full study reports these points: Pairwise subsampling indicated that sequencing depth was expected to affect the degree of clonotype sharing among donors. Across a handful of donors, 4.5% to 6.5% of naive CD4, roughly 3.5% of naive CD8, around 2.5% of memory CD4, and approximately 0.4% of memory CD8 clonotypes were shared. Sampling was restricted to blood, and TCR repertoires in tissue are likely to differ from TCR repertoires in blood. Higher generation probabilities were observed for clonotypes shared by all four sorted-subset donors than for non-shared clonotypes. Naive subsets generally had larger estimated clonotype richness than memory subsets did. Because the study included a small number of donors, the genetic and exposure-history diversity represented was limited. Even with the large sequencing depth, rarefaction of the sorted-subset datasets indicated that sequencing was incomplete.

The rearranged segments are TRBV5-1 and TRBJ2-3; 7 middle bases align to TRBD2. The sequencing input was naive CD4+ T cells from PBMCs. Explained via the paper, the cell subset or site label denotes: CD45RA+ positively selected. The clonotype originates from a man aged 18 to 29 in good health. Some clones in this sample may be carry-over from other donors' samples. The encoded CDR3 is CASSLGLAGEDTQYF. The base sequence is TGCGCCAGCAGCTTGGGACTAGCTGGGGAAGATACGCAGTATTTT.